The rows below give T cell receptor beta chains drawn from one sample of a study of T-cell memory formation after mild COVID-19. One entry per CDR3 protein, called by TCRdb with MiXCR from the 5' RACE reads. The data hold 350,000 to 500,000 distinct CDR3 sequences, with less than 25% observed a single time. Source material: PBMCs or a T cell subset sorted from them (not recorded which). Every receptor here comes from an adult woman who had mild COVID-19 (a few samples of this study predate the infection). Cell type and time point are not known. CDR3s include the opening cysteine and the closing phenylalanine or tryptophan. D genes are given only for firm matches. Not all rows give a size; the values are once, few, many and, for expanded clones, a class.

size | J | D | V | CDR3 | DNA
few | TRBJ2-7 | . | TRBV5-5 | CASSLNPTGVYEQYF | TGTGCCAGCAGCTTGAACCCGACAGGCGTCTACGAGCAGTACTTC
. | TRBJ2-1 | . | TRBV7-2 | CASSLSQDNEQFF | TGTGCCAGCAGCTTATCACAGGACAATGAGCAGTTCTTC
. | TRBJ2-1 | . | TRBV9 | CASSVAPRRGTSSYNEQFF | TGTGCCAGCAGCGTAGCTCCTCGGAGGGGGACTTCCTCCTACAATGAGCAGTTCTTC
. | TRBJ1-1 | . | TRBV6-5 | CASITSIGRNEAFF | TGTGCCAGCATTACTTCGATAGGGCGGAACGAAGCTTTCTTT
few | TRBJ1-1 | . | TRBV24-1 | CATRGWRGREAFF | TGTGCCACCAGGGGCTGGCGGGGAAGAGAAGCTTTCTTT
few | TRBJ2-3 | . | TRBV7-2 | CASSLPRGVKGTDTQYF | TGTGCCAGCAGCTTACCCCGCGGGGTCAAGGGCACAGATACGCAGTATTTT
few | TRBJ2-5 | TRBD1 | TRBV2 | CASIKTGDLGETQYF | TGTGCCAGCATTAAGACAGGGGACTTGGGAGAGACCCAGTACTTC
few | TRBJ2-6 | TRBD1 | TRBV7-8 | CASSLVGTGSSGANVLTF | TGTGCCAGCAGCTTAGTCGGGACAGGCAGCTCTGGGGCCAACGTCCTGACTTTC
few | TRBJ1-1 | . | TRBV3-1 | CASSQATLNTEAFF | TGTGCCAGCAGCCAAGCTACACTGAACACTGAAGCTTTCTTT
. | TRBJ2-1 | TRBD2 | TRBV7-3 | CASSITGTSGGRHEQFF | TGTGCCAGCAGCATCACCGGGACTAGCGGGGGGAGACATGAGCAGTTCTTC
. | TRBJ2-1 | TRBD2 | TRBV4-2 | CASSQGRGDPTGGEQFF | TGTGCCAGCAGCCAAGGACGAGGGGACCCAACGGGAGGTGAGCAGTTCTTC
few | TRBJ2-7 | TRBD2 | TRBV10-3 | CAISGLGYEQYF | TGTGCCATCAGCGGACTAGGGTACGAGCAGTACTTC
many | TRBJ2-7 | . | TRBV10-3 | CAISESMGYEQYF | TGTGCCATCAGTGAGTCTATGGGCTACGAGCAGTACTTC
few | TRBJ2-5 | . | TRBV3-1 | CASSQVPPMGILGQETQYF | TGTGCCAGCAGCCAAGTCCCTCCGATGGGGATCCTGGGGCAAGAGACCCAGTACTTC
. | TRBJ2-4 | . | TRBV11-3 | CASSTRGDIQYF | TGTGCCAGCAGCACCCGTGGTGACATTCAGTACTTC
. | TRBJ1-1 | . | TRBV7-9 | CASSHREVGGNTEAFF | TGTGCCAGCAGCCACCGGGAGGTAGGGGGGAACACTGAAGCTTTCTTT
. | TRBJ2-1 | TRBD1 | TRBV3-1 | CASSQDDRVYSEQFF | TGTGCCAGCAGCCAGGACGACAGGGTTTATAGTGAGCAGTTCTTC
few | TRBJ2-1 | . | TRBV4-3 | CASSQGRLLNEQFF | TGCGCCAGCAGCCAAGGACGTCTCCTCAATGAGCAGTTCTTC
. | TRBJ2-2 | TRBD2 | TRBV13 | CASSHREGKGTGELFF | TGTGCCAGCAGCCATAGGGAGGGGAAGGGAACCGGGGAGCTGTTTTTT
few | TRBJ1-2 | . | TRBV7-9 | CASSLALRQNYGYTF | TGTGCCAGCAGCTTAGCGCTAAGACAGAACTATGGCTACACCTTC
. | TRBJ1-2 | . | TRBV12-3/TRBV12-4 | CASVPPENYGYTF | TGTGCCAGCGTACCCCCTGAGAACTATGGCTACACCTTC
. | TRBJ1-1 | . | TRBV27 | CASSLQDVTTEAFF | TGTGCCAGCAGTCTGCAAGATGTAACCACTGAAGCTTTCTTT
few | TRBJ2-1 | TRBD2 | TRBV2 | CAIFPGGGNEQFF | TGTGCCATCTTTCCCGGGGGGGGGAATGAGCAGTTCTTC
. | TRBJ2-7 | . | TRBV13 | CASSSSGSPYEQYF | TGTGCCAGCAGCTCGTCAGGGTCACCCTACGAGCAGTACTTC
. | TRBJ2-2 | . | TRBV18 | CASSRKGITGELFF | TGTGCCAGCTCACGGAAGGGAATCACCGGGGAGCTGTTTTTT
few | TRBJ1-1 | . | TRBV24-1 | CATRGPLNTEAFF | TGTGCCACCAGAGGACCGCTGAACACTGAAGCTTTCTTT
. | TRBJ2-6 | . | TRBV19 | CASTLGYGQTGANVLTF | TGTGCCAGTACCCTGGGGTACGGACAGACCGGGGCCAACGTCCTGACTTTC
. | TRBJ1-2 | TRBD1 | TRBV7-2 | CASSLTGTGFTGYTF | TGTGCCAGCAGCCTAACCGGGACAGGGTTTACTGGCTACACCTTC
few | TRBJ1-5 | . | TRBV7-9 | CASSSWDMRQPQHF | TGTGCCAGCAGCTCGTGGGACATGCGACAGCCCCAGCATTTT